The next 26 T cell receptor beta chains were all read from a single sample in a study of cytomegalovirus exposure and HLA in healthy donors. A multiplex PCR was run with 60 Vbeta primers and 13 Jbeta primers. The assay was immunoSEQ multiplex PCR, and TCRdb's table has in-frame clones only and misses some. The sample includes around 170,000 clones, over 75% of them seen just once. The sample taken for sequencing was PBMCs. The source of these receptors is a woman in her fifties or sixties in good health and CMV-seronegative.

CDR3 amino acids: CASRTMRDSYEQYF. CDR3 nucleotides: TGTGCCAGCAGGACTATGCGAGACTCCTACGAGCAGTACTTC. The chain carries TRBV6-5 and TRBJ2-7; tentatively, D is TRBD2 (5 bases). This CDR3 has 14 residues. CDR1 and CDR2 (germline): MNHEY, SVGAGI. With 6 bases removed from V and 0 bases from J, the gap between germline ends came to 12 bases.

The chain uses TRBV19 and TRBJ1-4; D perhaps matches TRBD1 (6 bases). V was cut by 6 bases and J by 8 bases, with 28 bases left in between. This CDR3 region has 18 residues. Germline CDR1 and CDR2: LNHDA and SQIVND (reference sequence). The CDR3 DNA reads as TGTGCCAGTAGCCCCCCCGGGACAACCAGACAACGAGGAGAAAAACTGTTTTTT. Translated: CASSPPGTTRQRGEKLFF.

Only one count was recorded for this clone. This chain links TRBV9 with TRBJ2-5; weak D call: TRBD1 (5 bases). The CDR3 runs 17 residues. V was clipped by 0 bases and J by 1 base, with 16 bases between them. From germline, CDR1 is SGDLS and CDR2 YYNGEE. This chain's CDR3 is CASSVGLGVEVQETQYF. The CDR3 DNA sequence: TGTGCCAGCAGCGTAGGGCTAGGGGTCGAAGTCCAAGAGACCCAGTACTTC.

This clone was observed a handful of times. The V gene is TRBV10-3, the J gene TRBJ2-7; 9 nucleotides align to TRBD1. CDR1 ENHRY and CDR2 SYGVKD come from the germline V gene. The CDR3 extends over 14 amino acids. J gave up 6 bases and V 7 bases, and 10 bases lay outside the gene matches. The CDR3 region has the DNA TGTGCCATCACGGCCGGGACAGGGAGAGGCGAGCAGTACTTC. It translates to CAITAGTGRGEQYF.

This clone turned up a few times. The J gene is TRBJ2-7, the V gene TRBV7-8; D uncertain. Trimming pared 1 base from V and 3 bases from J, leaving 7 bases between. This CDR3 spans 13 amino acids. CDR1 is SGHVS, CDR2 FQNEAQ, per germline. The CDR3 spells CASSLGQVYEQYF. CDR3 DNA: TGTGCCAGCAGCTTAGGACAAGTCTACGAGCAGTACTTC.

This clone came up a few times. The DNA of the CDR3 is TGTGCCAGCAGTGGTCACAGGGGGGAGACCCAGTACTTC. Translation gives CASSGHRGETQYF. The rearrangement joins TRBV6-1 to TRBJ2-5; TRBD1 agrees at 8 bases. Trimming removed 4 bases from V and 5 bases from J; junction bases left unmatched: 3. CDR3 length: 13 residues. Germline CDR1 is MNHNS and CDR2 is SASEGT.

The V and J genes are TRBV5-1 and TRBJ2-7; TRBD1 agrees at 8 bases. J gave up 0 bases and V 3 bases, and 5 bases lay outside the gene matches. Germline CDR1 is SGHRS and CDR2 is YFSETQ. This CDR3 is 15 amino acids long. CDR3 sequence: CASSYGQGLSYEQYF. The DNA for the CDR3 is TGCGCCAGCAGCTACGGACAGGGCCTCTCCTACGAGCAGTACTTC.

CDR3 in DNA: TGCAGCGCATCCGGGACAGGGACCTACGAGCAGTACTTC. Translation: CSASGTGTYEQYF. The chain combines TRBV29-1 with TRBJ2-7; 9 nucleotides line up with TRBD1. The CDR3 runs to 13 residues. CDR1 and CDR2 (germline): SQVTM, ANQGSEA. V was clipped by 7 bases and J by 2 bases; unmatched bases: 6.

This clone was seen just once. J is TRBJ1-1 and V is TRBV30; no reliable D call. The CDR3 has 13 residues. CDR1 is GTSNPN, CDR2 SVGIG, per germline (reference sequence). With 2 bases removed from V and 5 bases from J, the gap between germline ends came to 12 bases. CDR3 residues: CAWSRNPGTEAFF. Written as DNA, the CDR3 is TGTGCCTGGAGTCGGAATCCGGGGACTGAAGCTTTCTTT.

This clone was seen a few times. The chain uses TRBV18 and TRBJ2-1; D may be TRBD2 (5 bases). CDR3 length equals 15 residues. Germline CDR1 reads KGHSH; CDR2 reads LQKENI. Trimming removed 2 bases at V and 0 bases at J, with 8 bases between. Here the CDR3 reads CASSPTTSSYNEQFF. The CDR3 coding sequence is TGTGCCAGCTCACCAACCACTAGCTCCTACAATGAGCAGTTCTTC.

This clone was seen just once. V gene TRBV5-1 combines with J gene TRBJ2-7; D not certain. The CDR3 loop spans 12 amino acids. The germline V gene encodes CDR1 SGHRS and CDR2 YFSETQ. Deletions cut 1 base from V and 6 bases from J, with 8 bases between. CDR3 in amino acids: CASSLTSSEQYF. As DNA, the CDR3 is TGCGCCAGCAGCTTGACCTCGAGCGAGCAGTACTTC.

This chain links TRBV21-1 with TRBJ2-3; TRBD2 is taken as the D call from the table, unchecked against the DNA. TRBV21-1 is assigned pseudogene status. This CDR3 comprises 17 residues. This CDR3 is CASSNARETSGTDTQYF. The CDR3 DNA is TGTGCCAGCAGCAATGCCCGGGAGACTAGCGGGACAGATACGCAGTATTTT.

There are a few counts of this clone. V and J are TRBV30 and TRBJ2-5, with 13 bases identical to TRBD2. The J segment lost 1 base and the V segment lost 7 bases, leaving 6 bases of the junction unmatched. CDR3 size: 15 residues. Germline V lookup: CDR1 GTSNPN, CDR2 SVGIG (reference sequence). The CDR3 is CASGLAGNVQETQYF. CDR3 DNA: TGTGCCTCGGGACTAGCGGGAAACGTCCAAGAGACCCAGTACTTC.

This chain connects TRBV7-2 to TRBJ1-1; 8 bases align to TRBD1. Germline CDR1 and CDR2: SGHTA and FQGNSA. This CDR3 has 13 residues. After removal of 2 bases from V and 9 bases from J, the junction contained 5 bases not matched to a gene. The CDR3 coding sequence is TGTGCCAGCAGCTTATTTCAGGGGGCACAAGCTTTCTTT. Translation: CASSLFQGAQAFF.

The V call is TRBV5-1, the J call TRBJ2-5; TRBD1 is a possible D gene (6 bases). V gave up 1 base and J gave up 2 bases, with 12 bases separating them. Germline CDR1 is SGHRS and CDR2 is YFSETQ. This CDR3 has 15 residues. DNA for the CDR3: TGCGCCAGCAGCTTGTCCGGGACAAAACAAGAGACCCAGTACTTC. It yields the protein CASSLSGTKQETQYF.

This chain joins TRBV19 and TRBJ1-2; D not certain. Per germline, CDR1 LNHDA and CDR2 SQIVND (reference sequence). There are 16 residues in the CDR3. Deletions cut 3 bases from V and 3 bases from J, with 17 bases between. The CDR3 protein is CASSIGSPVTDYGYTF. The CDR3 DNA follows: TGTGCCAGTAGTATCGGTTCCCCCGTTACCGACTATGGCTACACCTTC. The full variable domain, in which reference TRBV19 and TRBJ1-2 provide the parts outside the CDR3, is DGGITQSPKYLFRKEGQNVTLSCEQNLNHDAMYWYRQDPGQGLRLIYYSQIVNDFQKGDIAEGYSVSREKKESFPLTVTSAQKNPTAFYLCASSIGSPVTDYGYTFGSGTRLTVV.

This sequence joins TRBV11-3 and TRBJ2-1; TRBD2 aligns across 11 bases. Trimming cost V 4 bases and J 4 bases; bases outside gene matches: 3. From germline, CDR1 is SGHNT and CDR2 YENEEA. This CDR3 has 15 residues. The CDR3 region has the DNA TGTGCCAGCAGCTATAGCGGGGGGGCTTACAATGAGCAGTTCTTC. Translated, it gives CASSYSGGAYNEQFF. Full variable domain (outside the CDR3, taken from reference TRBV11-3 and TRBJ2-1): EAGVVQSPRYKIIEKKQPVAFWCNPISGHNTLYWYLQNLGQGPELLIRYENEEAVDDSQLPKDRFSAERLKGVDSTLKIQPAELGDSAVYLCASSYSGGAYNEQFFGPGTRLTVL.

This rearrangement joins TRBV30 to TRBJ2-2, with D tentatively TRBD1 (5 bases). Trimming left V 0 bases short and J 9 bases short, with 11 bases between. The CDR3 has 13 residues. Germline V lookup: CDR1 GTSNPN, CDR2 SVGIG (reference sequence). The CDR3 coding sequence is TGTGCCTGGAGTGTGGGTTGGGGCAGGGAGCTGTTTTTT. It yields the protein CAWSVGWGRELFF. Full variable domain (missing parts from reference TRBV30 and TRBJ2-2): SQTIHQWPATLVQPVGSPLSLECTVEGTSNPNLYWYRQAAGRGLQLLFYSVGIGQISSEVPQNLSASRPQDRQFILSSKKLLLSDSGFYLCAWSVGWGRELFFGEGSRLTVL.

The rearrangement joins TRBV28 to TRBJ2-2, with a tentative D call TRBD2 (6 bases). Trimming took off 6 bases at V and 4 bases at J, with 21 bases between the two ends. There are 17 residues in the CDR3. The germline V gene has CDR1 MDHEN and CDR2 SYDVKM. CDR3: CASRSGGTPLSTGELFF. The CDR3 DNA sequence: TGTGCCAGCAGGTCAGGCGGGACGCCGTTGAGCACCGGGGAGCTGTTTTTT.

This clone turned up a few times. This chain uses TRBV28 with TRBJ2-7; 9 nucleotides match TRBD1. The CDR3 is 15 residues long. J lost 2 bases, V lost 1 base, and 3 bases had no gene match. Germline assignment: CDR1 MDHEN and CDR2 SYDVKM. The CDR3 coding sequence is TGTGCCAGCAGTTTATATAGGACAGGGGCCTACGAGCAGTACTTC. This translates into CASSLYRTGAYEQYF.

This sequence joins TRBV6-1 and TRBJ2-2; the D is unclear. V was pared by 3 bases and J by 0 bases, with 11 bases between. Germline V lookup: CDR1 MNHNS, CDR2 SASEGT. The CDR3 spans 16 residues. The CDR3 sequence: CASSESQHANTGELFF. CDR3 nucleotides: TGTGCCAGCAGTGAGTCACAGCATGCGAACACCGGGGAGCTGTTTTTT.

V gene TRBV28 combines with J gene TRBJ1-5, with a tentative D call TRBD1 (5 bases). CDR1 and CDR2 from the germline V gene are MDHEN and SYDVKM. V lost 7 bases and J lost 6, with 19 bases in between. CDR3 length equals 15 residues. Written as DNA, the CDR3 is TGTGCCAGCATCACGGGCGGGGTTGGGGGTCAGCCCCAGCATTTT. Protein sequence: CASITGGVGGQPQHF.

The CDR3 nucleotides read TGTGCCATCAGTGGCAAACCCGGGACAGAATCCTACAATGAGCAGTTCTTC. This codes for CAISGKPGTESYNEQFF. This chain connects TRBV10-3 to TRBJ2-1, with TRBD1 matching over 7 bases. V lost 4 bases to trimming and J lost 1 base; unmatched junction nucleotides: 10. This CDR3 has 17 amino acids. Germline V CDR1 and CDR2: ENHRY, SYGVKD.

The chain uses TRBV30 and TRBJ2-1, with 10 bases aligning to TRBD2. The CDR3 length is 13 residues. J gave up 9 bases and V 2 bases, and 4 bases lay outside the gene matches. Germline V gene sequence: CDR1 GTSNPN, CDR2 SVGIG (reference sequence). The DNA of the CDR3 is TGTGCCTGGAGTTTCAAGCGGGGGGGTGAGCAGTTCTTC. Protein sequence: CAWSFKRGGEQFF.

The genes are TRBV28 and TRBJ2-3; possibly TRBD1 for D (6 bases). Deletions cut 3 bases from V and 0 bases from J, with 13 bases between. The germline V gene has CDR1 MDHEN and CDR2 SYDVKM. There are 16 residues in the CDR3. Written as DNA, the CDR3 is TGTGCCAGCAGTTTTGGGGGCGCTGTTAGCACAGATACGCAGTATTTT. This translates into CASSFGGAVSTDTQYF.

This chain joins TRBV7-2 and TRBJ2-5; TRBD2 matches 8 bases. V was clipped by 2 bases and J by 4 bases; unmatched bases: 9. From germline, CDR1 is SGHTA and CDR2 FQGNSA. The length of the CDR3 is 16 residues. The CDR3 loop reads CASSLIRGGPSETQYF. The CDR3 coding sequence is TGTGCCAGCAGCTTAATTCGGGGGGGCCCATCAGAGACCCAGTACTTC. The variable domain in full, completed from reference TRBV7-2 and TRBJ2-5, reads GAGVSQSPSNKVTEKGKDVELRCDPISGHTALYWYRQSLGQGLEFLIYFQGNSAPDKSGLPSDRFSAERTGGSVSTLTIQRTQQEDSAVYLCASSLIRGGPSETQYFGPGTRLLVL.